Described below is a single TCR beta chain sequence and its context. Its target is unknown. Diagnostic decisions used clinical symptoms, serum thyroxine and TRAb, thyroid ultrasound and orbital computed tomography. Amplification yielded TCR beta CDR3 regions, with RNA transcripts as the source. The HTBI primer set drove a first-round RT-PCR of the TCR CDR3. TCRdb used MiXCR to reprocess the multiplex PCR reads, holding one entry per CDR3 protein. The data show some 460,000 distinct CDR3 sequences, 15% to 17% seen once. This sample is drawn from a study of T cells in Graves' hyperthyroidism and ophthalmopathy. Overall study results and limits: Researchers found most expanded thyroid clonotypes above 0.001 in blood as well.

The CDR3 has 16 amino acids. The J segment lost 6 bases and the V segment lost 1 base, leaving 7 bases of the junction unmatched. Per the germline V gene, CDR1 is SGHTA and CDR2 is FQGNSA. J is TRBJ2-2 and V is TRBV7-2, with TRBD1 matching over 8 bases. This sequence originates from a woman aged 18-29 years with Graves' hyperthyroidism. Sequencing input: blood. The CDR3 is CASSLVVTGAAGELFF. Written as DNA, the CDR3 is TGTGCCAGCAGCTTAGTAGTGACAGGGGCGGCCGGGGAGCTGTTTTTT.